This T cell receptor beta chain appears in the sequencing data of a study of T-cell reconstitution after alpha-beta-depleted transplantation in children. Study-level points and caveats: Among T cells one year after transplant, newly produced cells accounted for most counts and diversity. Several hundred expanded graft clones reportedly gave rise to the alpha-beta T cells present about two months after transplant.

Unique molecular identifiers were incorporated into the prepared TCRbeta library. TCRdb recomputed calls from the PCR reads with MiXCR, one row per CDR3 protein. Here the sample spans approximately 50,000 distinct CDR3 sequences, about 5.7% being singletons. This CDR3 contains 16 residues. Germline loops: CDR1 LGHNA, CDR2 YSLEER. V lost 0 bases and J lost 2, with 13 bases in between. This clonotype was seen at least ten times. Its antigen is still unknown. The material sequenced was PBMCs, mostly from graft donor cells, taken 60 days after TCRalphabeta/CD19-depleted stem cell transplant. The clonotype comes from a female patient aged 2 to 10 who had a stem cell transplant for aplastic anemia, so the T cells may come from the graft donor. V and J are TRBV4-3 and TRBJ1-1; D is uncertain. The CDR3 sequence is CASSQDSQTTNTEAFF. The CDR3 DNA reads TGCGCCAGCAGCCAAGATAGTCAGACCACTAACACTGAAGCTTTCTTT.